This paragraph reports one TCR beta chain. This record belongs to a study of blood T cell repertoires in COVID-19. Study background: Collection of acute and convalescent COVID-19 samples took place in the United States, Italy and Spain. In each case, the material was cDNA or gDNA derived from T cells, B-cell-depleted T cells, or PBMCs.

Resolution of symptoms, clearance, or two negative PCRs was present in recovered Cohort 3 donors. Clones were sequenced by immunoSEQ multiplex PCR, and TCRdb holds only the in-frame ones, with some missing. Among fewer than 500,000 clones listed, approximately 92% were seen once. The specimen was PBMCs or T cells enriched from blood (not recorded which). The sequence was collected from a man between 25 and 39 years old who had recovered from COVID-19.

The CDR3: CASSLFGSGRAYEQYF. The DNA for the CDR3 is TGTGCCAGCAGTTTATTCGGTAGCGGGAGGGCCTACGAGCAGTACTTC. This sequence joins TRBV28 and TRBJ2-7; 11 nucleotides align to TRBD2. Per germline, CDR1 MDHEN and CDR2 SYDVKM. V shed 1 base and J 2 bases; nucleotides not matched to a gene: 4. This CDR3 has 16 residues.